The clone carrying this T cell receptor beta chain appeared once. This entry is derived from a study of STAT5B mutations in CD4+ large granular lymphocyte leukemia. Only in-frame clones appear in the TCRdb table, and some are missing; sequencing was by immunoSEQ multiplex PCR. The sample holds tens of thousands of clones; less than 80% are singletons and the top ten take around 2.5%. The germline V gene encodes CDR1 MNHNS and CDR2 SASEGT. This CDR3 comprises 14 residues. Trimming cost V 8 bases and J 7 bases, with 17 bases left between them. V gene TRBV6-1 combines with J gene TRBJ1-4, with a weak D call TRBD1 (5 bases). The sample was CD4+ T cells from blood buffy coats. This receptor was taken from a human donor in good health. CDR3 in amino acids: CASYTRGWGEKLFF. The CDR3 DNA reads TGTGCCAGCTACACGCGGGGGTGGGGTGAAAAACTGTTTTTT.